Presented here are 9 T cell receptor beta chains from one specimen sequenced in a study of regulatory T cells in long-lasting Graves disease. Arm-PCR of CDR3 regions and iRepertoire HTBI primers were used to build TCR beta libraries. TCRdb re-analysed the multiplex PCR reads in MiXCR, keeping a single row per CDR3 protein. The sample lists about 520,000 distinct CDR3 sequences; 12% were seen once. Time point of the sample: newly diagnosed GD, antithyroid drugs for less than 3 months. The authors made the TCR library using RNA they extracted from PBMCs. This same sample was also taken into another study, of T cells in Graves' hyperthyroidism and ophthalmopathy.

The sample in question was peripheral blood mononuclear cells (PBMCs), obtained at new diagnosis, from a patient treated with antithyroid drugs. The receptors shown here come from a young woman with Graves disease.

There are many counts of this clonotype. CDR3 nucleotides: TGTGCCAGCAGTTTAATTGTTGTTGGTAATGAGCAGTTCTTC. Its translation: CASSLIVVGNEQFF. The chain is built from TRBV28 and TRBJ2-1, with D uncertain. V lost 2 bases, J lost 7 bases, and 12 bases lay in between. CDR3 length: 14 amino acids. The germline gives CDR1 MDHEN, CDR2 SYDVKM.

At least ten counts were recorded for this clonotype. CDR3 residues: CASSPKGISLRGAGSYNEQFF. CDR3 nucleotides: TGTGCCAGCAGCCCAAAAGGGATATCCCTACGGGGGGCGGGCTCCTACAATGAGCAGTTCTTC. This chain links TRBV7-2 with TRBJ2-1, with a weak D call TRBD2 (7 bases). Looked up from germline, CDR1 is SGHTA and CDR2 is FQGNSA. Trimming took 5 bases from V and 0 from J, leaving 29 bases between them. This CDR3 comprises 21 residues.

In its sample, this clonotype was seen many times. V is TRBV12-3 or TRBV12-4 and J is TRBJ1-1; D remains unclear. V lost 7 bases, J lost 5 bases, and 8 bases lay in between. The CDR3 totals 11 residues. CDR3 region: CASTRETEAFF. Here the CDR3 DNA reads TGTGCCAGCACCCGGGAAACTGAAGCTTTCTTT.

This clonotype was picked up many times. This chain uses TRBV7-3 with TRBJ2-5; the D is unclear. Germline-derived CDR1 and CDR2 are SGHTA and FQGTGA. The CDR3 is 14 amino acids. V shed 5 bases and J shed 1 base, with 11 bases lying between them. Here the CDR3 DNA reads TGTGCCAGCAGCCCCTCTATGGCCCAAGAGACCCAGTACTTC. The encoded protein is CASSPSMAQETQYF.

In this sample, this clonotype turned up once. The chain recombines TRBV11-2 with TRBJ1-5, with TRBD1 as a possible D gene (5 bases). CDR1 is SGHAT, CDR2 FQNNGV, per germline. The V and J ends lost 1 base and 9 bases respectively, with 16 bases between them. The CDR3 is 15 residues long. The CDR3 reads CASSLGMGLIRPQHF. The CDR3 nucleotides read TGTGCCAGCAGCTTAGGTATGGGGCTAATTCGGCCCCAGCATTTT.

This clonotype was seen many times. The V gene is TRBV2, the J gene TRBJ2-1; 7 bases agree with TRBD2. Germline values: CDR1 SNHLY, CDR2 FYNNEI. The CDR3 consists of 21 residues. The junction had 25 bases not matched to a gene; V was cut back by 6 bases and J by 2 bases. CDR3 sequence: CASRGSTPGLNNTRTYNEQFF. The DNA of the CDR3 is TGTGCCAGCAGGGGGTCAACCCCGGGACTAAACAACACCCGCACCTACAATGAGCAGTTCTTC.

This clonotype was seen ten or more times. This rearrangement joins TRBV28 to TRBJ2-7; no firm D call. Germline V gives CDR1 MDHEN, CDR2 SYDVKM. Deletions cut 7 bases from V and 5 bases from J, with 18 bases between. The length of the CDR3 is 14 residues. CDR3 sequence: CASILDGSHHEQYF. The CDR3 DNA reads as TGTGCCAGCATCCTAGACGGTTCCCACCACGAGCAGTACTTC.

The chain recombines TRBV6-2 or TRBV6-3 with TRBJ2-2, with 8 bases lining up with TRBD1. The CDR3 sequence is 15 residues long. From germline, CDR1 is MNHEY and CDR2 SVGEGT. V lost 7 bases, J lost 2 bases, and 6 bases stayed unmatched. The CDR3 DNA sequence: TGTGCCAGCATCCGACAGGGGTATAACACCGGGGAGCTGTTTTTT. Translation gives CASIRQGYNTGELFF.

This clonotype was observed at least ten times. This chain joins TRBV15 and TRBJ2-2; no clear D. Germline V lookup: CDR1 LNHNV, CDR2 YYDKDF (reference sequence). There are 15 residues in the CDR3. Trimming shortened V by 1 base and J by 3 bases, and 9 bases separated the two germline ends. The DNA of the CDR3 is TGTGCCACCAGCAGAGGGGTCCTCTACACCGGGGAGCTGTTTTTT. It encodes CATSRGVLYTGELFF.